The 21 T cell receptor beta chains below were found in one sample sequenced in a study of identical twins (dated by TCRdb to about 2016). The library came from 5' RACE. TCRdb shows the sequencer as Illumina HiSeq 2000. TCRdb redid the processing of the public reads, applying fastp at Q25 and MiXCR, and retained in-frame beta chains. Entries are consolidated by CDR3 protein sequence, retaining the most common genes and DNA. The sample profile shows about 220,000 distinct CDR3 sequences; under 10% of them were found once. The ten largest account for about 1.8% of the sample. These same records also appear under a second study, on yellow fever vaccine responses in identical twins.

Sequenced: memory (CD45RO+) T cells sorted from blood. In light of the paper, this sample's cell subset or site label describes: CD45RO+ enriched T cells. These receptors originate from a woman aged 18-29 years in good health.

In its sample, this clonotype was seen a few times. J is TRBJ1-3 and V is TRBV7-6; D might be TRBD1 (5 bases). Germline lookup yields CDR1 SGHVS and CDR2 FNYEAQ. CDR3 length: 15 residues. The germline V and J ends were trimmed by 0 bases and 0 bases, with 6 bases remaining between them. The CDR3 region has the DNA TGTGCCAGCAGCTTAGCGGGGGGCTCTGGAAACACCATATATTTT. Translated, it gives CASSLAGGSGNTIYF.

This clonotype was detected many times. Written as DNA, the CDR3 is TGTGCCAGCAGTGAGGCCGGACAGGGAAATGAAAAACTGTTTTTT. Its protein is CASSEAGQGNEKLFF. The J gene is TRBJ1-4, the V gene TRBV2, with 8 bases identical to TRBD1. The CDR3 has 15 residues. The trim removed 3 bases at V and 5 bases at J, leaving 5 bases unmatched. Germline V CDR1 and CDR2: SNHLY, FYNNEI.

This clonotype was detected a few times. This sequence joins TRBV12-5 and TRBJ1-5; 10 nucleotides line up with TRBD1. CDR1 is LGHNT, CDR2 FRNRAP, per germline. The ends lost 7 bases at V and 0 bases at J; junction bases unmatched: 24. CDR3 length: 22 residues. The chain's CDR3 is CASAISQPLTGTGVNSNQPQHF. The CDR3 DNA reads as TGTGCTAGTGCCATAAGCCAGCCTCTAACCGGGACAGGGGTCAATAGCAATCAGCCCCAGCATTTT.

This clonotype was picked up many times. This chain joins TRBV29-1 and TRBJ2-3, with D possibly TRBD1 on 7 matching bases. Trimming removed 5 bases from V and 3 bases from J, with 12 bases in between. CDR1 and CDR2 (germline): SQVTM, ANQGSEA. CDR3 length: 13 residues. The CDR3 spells CSVLPGGTDTQYF. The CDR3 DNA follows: TGCAGCGTTCTGCCAGGGGGGACAGATACGCAGTATTTT.

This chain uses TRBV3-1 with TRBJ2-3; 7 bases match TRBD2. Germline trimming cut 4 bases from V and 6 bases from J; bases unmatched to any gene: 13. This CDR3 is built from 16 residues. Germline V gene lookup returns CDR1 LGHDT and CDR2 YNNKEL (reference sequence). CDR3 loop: CASSPPWAGVGDTQYF. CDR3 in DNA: TGTGCCAGCAGCCCCCCATGGGCGGGGGTGGGGGATACGCAGTATTTT.

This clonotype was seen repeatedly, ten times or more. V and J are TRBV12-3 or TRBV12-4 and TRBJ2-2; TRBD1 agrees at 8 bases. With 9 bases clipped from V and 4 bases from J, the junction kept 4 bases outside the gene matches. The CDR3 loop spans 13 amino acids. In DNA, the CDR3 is TGTGCCAGTCAGGGGGCGAGCACCGGGGAGCTGTTTTTT. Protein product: CASQGASTGELFF.

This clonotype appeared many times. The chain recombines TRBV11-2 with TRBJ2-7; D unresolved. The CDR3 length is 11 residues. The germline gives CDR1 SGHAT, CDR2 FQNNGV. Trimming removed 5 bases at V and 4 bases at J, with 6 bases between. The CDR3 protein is CASSETYEQYF. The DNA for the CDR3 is TGTGCCAGCAGCGAAACATACGAGCAGTACTTC.

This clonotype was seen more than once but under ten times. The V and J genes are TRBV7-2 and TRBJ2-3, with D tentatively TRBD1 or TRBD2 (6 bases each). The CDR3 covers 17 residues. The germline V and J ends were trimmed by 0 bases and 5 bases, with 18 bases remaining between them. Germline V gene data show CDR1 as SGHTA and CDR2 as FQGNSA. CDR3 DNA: TGTGCCAGCAGCTTAGCGCTCGGCGGAAGGGGGGTAGATACGCAGTATTTT. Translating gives CASSLALGGRGVDTQYF.

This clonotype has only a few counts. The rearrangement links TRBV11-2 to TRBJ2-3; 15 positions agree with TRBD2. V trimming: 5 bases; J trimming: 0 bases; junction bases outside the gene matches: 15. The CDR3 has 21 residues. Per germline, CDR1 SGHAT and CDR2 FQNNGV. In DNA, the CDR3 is TGTGCCAGCAGCCCAAAAGGGACTAGCGGGGGGCGCCGGCTTAGCACAGATACGCAGTATTTT. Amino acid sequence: CASSPKGTSGGRRLSTDTQYF.

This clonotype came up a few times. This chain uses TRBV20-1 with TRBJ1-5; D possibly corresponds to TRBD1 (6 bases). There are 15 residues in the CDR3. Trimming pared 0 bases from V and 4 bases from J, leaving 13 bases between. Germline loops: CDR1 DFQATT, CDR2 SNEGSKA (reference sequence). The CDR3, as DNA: TGCAGTGCTAGAGAACAGGGCCGGGATAATCAGCCCCAGCATTTT. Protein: CSAREQGRDNQPQHF.

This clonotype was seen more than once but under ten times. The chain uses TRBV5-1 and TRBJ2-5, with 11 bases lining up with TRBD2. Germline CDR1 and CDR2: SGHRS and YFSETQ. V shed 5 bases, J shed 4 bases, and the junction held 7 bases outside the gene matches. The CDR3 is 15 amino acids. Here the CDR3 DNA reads TGCGCCAGCAGATCGACTAGCGGGATGGGAGAGACCCAGTACTTC. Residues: CASRSTSGMGETQYF.

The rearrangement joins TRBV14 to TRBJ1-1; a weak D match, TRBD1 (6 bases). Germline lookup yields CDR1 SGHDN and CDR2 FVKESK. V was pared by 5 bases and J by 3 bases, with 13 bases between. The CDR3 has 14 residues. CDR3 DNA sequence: TGTGCCAGCAGCATGGGGGCGGTTGACACTGAAGCTTTCTTT. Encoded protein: CASSMGAVDTEAFF.

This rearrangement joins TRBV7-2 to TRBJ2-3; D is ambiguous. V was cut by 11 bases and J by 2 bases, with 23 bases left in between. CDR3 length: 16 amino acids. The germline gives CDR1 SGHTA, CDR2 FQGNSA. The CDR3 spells CASAPSPRRTTDTQYF. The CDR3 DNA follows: TGTGCCTCAGCGCCCTCTCCCCGGCGGACCACAGATACGCAGTATTTT.

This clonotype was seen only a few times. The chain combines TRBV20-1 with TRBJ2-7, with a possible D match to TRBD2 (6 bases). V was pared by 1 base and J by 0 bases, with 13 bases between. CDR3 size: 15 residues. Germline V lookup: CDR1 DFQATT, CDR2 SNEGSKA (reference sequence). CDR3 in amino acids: CSARVGAGSSYEQYF. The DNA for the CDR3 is TGCAGTGCTAGAGTAGGGGCGGGGAGCTCCTACGAGCAGTACTTC.

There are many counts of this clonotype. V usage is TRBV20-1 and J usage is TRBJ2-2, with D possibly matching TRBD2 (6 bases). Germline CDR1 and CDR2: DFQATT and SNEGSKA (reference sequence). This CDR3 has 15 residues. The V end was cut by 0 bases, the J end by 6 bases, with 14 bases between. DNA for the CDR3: TGCAGTGCTAGAGAGGCCGGGAGAGCAGCCGGGGAGCTGTTTTTT. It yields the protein CSAREAGRAAGELFF.

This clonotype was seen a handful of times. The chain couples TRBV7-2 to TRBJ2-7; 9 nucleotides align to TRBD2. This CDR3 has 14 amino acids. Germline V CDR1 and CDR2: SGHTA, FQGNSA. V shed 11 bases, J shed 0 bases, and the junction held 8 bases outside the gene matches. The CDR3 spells CASSGTSRSYEQYF. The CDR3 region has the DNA TGTGCCTCCTCCGGGACTAGCCGCTCCTACGAGCAGTACTTC.

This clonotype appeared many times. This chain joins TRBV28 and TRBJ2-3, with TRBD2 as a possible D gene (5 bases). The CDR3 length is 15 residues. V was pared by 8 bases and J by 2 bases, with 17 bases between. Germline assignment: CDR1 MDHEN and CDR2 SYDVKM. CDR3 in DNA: TGTGCCAGCTCATCGGAGGAGACCTACACAGATACGCAGTATTTT. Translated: CASSSEETYTDTQYF.

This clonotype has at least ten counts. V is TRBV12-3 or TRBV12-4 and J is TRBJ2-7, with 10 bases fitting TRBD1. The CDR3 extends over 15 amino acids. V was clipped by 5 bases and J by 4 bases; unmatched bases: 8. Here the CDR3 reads CASSGGTGAKYEQYF. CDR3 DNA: TGTGCCAGCAGTGGGGGGACAGGGGCTAAGTACGAGCAGTACTTC.

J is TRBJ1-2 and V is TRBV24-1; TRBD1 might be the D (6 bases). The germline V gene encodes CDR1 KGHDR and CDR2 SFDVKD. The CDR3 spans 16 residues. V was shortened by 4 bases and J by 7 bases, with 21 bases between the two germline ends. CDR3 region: CATSEGTRQTRGGYTF. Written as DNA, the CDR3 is TGTGCCACCAGTGAGGGGACACGTCAAACGCGTGGTGGCTACACCTTC.

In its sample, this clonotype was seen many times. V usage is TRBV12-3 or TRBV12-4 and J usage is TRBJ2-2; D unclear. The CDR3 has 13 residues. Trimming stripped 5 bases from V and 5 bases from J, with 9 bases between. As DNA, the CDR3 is TGTGCCAGCAGTCGGCAGATAACCGGGGAGCTGTTTTTT. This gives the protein CASSRQITGELFF.

CDR3 sequence reads: CASRKAGTREQFF. In nucleotides, the CDR3 is TGTGCCAGCAGGAAAGCCGGGACTAGGGAGCAGTTCTTC. This sequence joins TRBV6-1 and TRBJ2-1, with 8 bases fitting TRBD2. The CDR3 covers 13 residues. CDR1 is MNHNS and CDR2 is SASEGT in the germline V gene. V shed 6 bases, J shed 10 bases, and the junction held 8 bases outside the gene matches.